One and the same sample provided the 6 T cell receptor beta chains below, sequenced in a study of blood T cells in healthy people across ages. Through a sample-barcoded 5' primer and a J-beta primer mix, a second PCR was run for about 6 to 11 cycles. Each CDR3 protein is one row after TCRdb ran MiXCR on the 5' RACE reads. Of about a million distinct CDR3 sequences listed, 48% are singletons. Input material: blood. These receptors were collected from a man under 40 in good health.

This clonotype was seen a few times. The J gene is TRBJ2-5, the V gene TRBV20-1; 7 bases agree with TRBD2. Germline V CDR1 and CDR2: DFQATT, SNEGSKA (reference sequence). The CDR3 spans 12 residues. V gave up 5 bases and J gave up 2 bases; unmatched junction bases: 2. In DNA form, the CDR3 reads TGCAGTGCTGGCGGGGGACAAGAGACCCAGTACTTC. It yields the protein CSAGGGQETQYF.

This clonotype has only one observation. This chain links TRBV4-2 with TRBJ2-1; 13 bases agree with TRBD2. This CDR3 has 16 residues. Germline trimming cut 3 bases from V and 14 bases from J; bases unmatched to any gene: 13. Germline V CDR1 and CDR2: LGHNA, YNFKEQ. As DNA, the CDR3 is TGTGCCAGCAGCCATCGAGGGACTAGCGGGAATCGGGTTAAGTTCTTC. It specifies CASSHRGTSGNRVKFF.

The table lists this clonotype with a few counts. This chain connects TRBV6-1 to TRBJ2-4; 10 bases match TRBD2. The J call is doubtful: the DNA matches TRBJ2-7 better. This CDR3 contains 15 residues. Germline assignment: CDR1 MNHNS and CDR2 SASEGT. CDR3 coding DNA: TGTGCCAGCGTTCAACCGACTAGCGGGTTATTCGAGCAGTACTTC. Translation gives CASVQPTSGLFEQYF.

This clonotype showed up just a few times. The chain links TRBV7-2 to TRBJ2-7; 9 bases are a match to TRBD1. V shed 5 bases, J shed 7 bases, and the junction held 9 bases outside the gene matches. The CDR3 contains 14 residues. CDR1 and CDR2 from the germline V gene are SGHTA and FQGNSA. This chain's CDR3 is CASSPDRGSDEQYF. The CDR3 region has the DNA TGTGCCAGCAGCCCGGACAGGGGAAGCGATGAGCAGTACTTC.

This clonotype occurred many times. The CDR3 nucleotides read TGCGCCAGCAGCCAAGATCGGGCCCAGGTAGGCTACAATGAGCAGTTCTTC. This codes for CASSQDRAQVGYNEQFF. This chain joins TRBV4-1 and TRBJ2-1; D unclear. The CDR3 totals 17 residues. Germline CDR1 reads MGHRA; CDR2 reads YSYEKL. V lost 0 bases, J lost 3 bases, and 15 bases lay in between.

The chain employs TRBV18 and TRBJ2-1; the D is unclear. CDR1 and CDR2 from the germline V gene are KGHSH and LQKENI. The CDR3 spans 13 residues. V was pared by 3 bases and J by 8 bases, with 11 bases between. The chain's CDR3 is CASSPTLLDEQFF. CDR3 bases: TGTGCCAGCTCACCGACCCTTTTGGATGAGCAGTTCTTC.